This record concerns one T cell receptor (beta chain) sequence. V lost 2 bases to trimming and J lost 2 bases; unmatched junction nucleotides: 4. The CDR3 spans 15 residues. Germline V gene lookup returns CDR1 MNHEY and CDR2 SMNVEV (reference sequence). This entry belongs to a study of response to subunit inactivated influenza vaccine. In TCRdb, the RT-PCR reads were re-called with MiXCR into one record per CDR3 protein. The sample includes more than 500,000 distinct CDR3 sequences, roughly 10% seen only once; the top ten take about 10%. This same sample was also part of a study on T cells expressing NK-cell markers. That investigation notes: The authors generated TCR beta cDNA through 5'RACE template switching with UMIs. Eight donors were sequenced, seven testing HCMV-seropositive and one testing seronegative. Several of the experiments relied on an anti-gamma-delta TCR antibody so that only alpha-beta TCR T cells were sorted. For four donors, these clonotypes were likewise the leading ones in the CD3+CD56-NKG2C+ fraction.

The gene calls are TRBV27 and TRBJ2-5, with 8 bases matching TRBD2. The TCR was taken from a man over 45 who received an inactivated influenza vaccine. This specimen consisted of PBMCs from blood, obtained on the day of vaccination. The CDR3 DNA sequence: TGTGCCAGCAGTTTACTAGGCGGGAGGCAAGAGACCCAGTACTTC. Encoded protein: CASSLLGGRQETQYF.